This paragraph covers one TCR beta chain sequence. Germline V gives CDR1 LGHDT, CDR2 YNNKEL (reference sequence). The CDR3 length is 16 residues. Trimming left V 8 bases short and J 7 bases short, with 26 bases between. This sample is part of a study of blood T cell repertoires in COVID-19. Per the original data handling: From reference gene primer amplification, estimates of nucleated cell counts were derived. Sequencing was performed with immunoSEQ multiplex PCR; in TCRdb, only in-frame clones are kept and a portion is missing. V, J and clone size derive from that table, while D and trimming were established from the DNA sequence. This sample has around 200,000 clones, with 80% to 90% found just once.

The clonotype comes from a man aged 65 to 85 with active or convalescent COVID-19. This rearrangement joins TRBV3-1 (or the pseudogene TRBV3-2) to TRBJ1-2; D is uncertain. Sequencing used peripheral blood. The CDR3 is CASRRGARPLMGGYTF. CDR3 nucleotides: TGTGCCAGCCGCCGGGGAGCAAGGCCACTGATGGGTGGCTACACCTTC.